The rows below give T cell receptor beta chains drawn from one sample of a study of blood T cell repertoires in COVID-19. Libraries were prepared by immunoSEQ multiplex PCR; TCRdb keeps only in-frame clonotypes and omits some of them. The sample lists roughly 170,000 clones, approximately 84% occurring once. Input material: PBMCs or T cells enriched from blood (not recorded which). These receptor sequences come from a man aged 45-60 years who had recovered from COVID-19. Both conserved end residues are part of each CDR3. The order of the fields is V gene, J gene, clone size, D gene, CDR3 DNA, CDR3 protein. D genes are given only for firm matches. Some rows have no size entry. The others give once, few or many, or a class for an expanded clone.

TRBV7-6,TRBJ2-7,NA,TRBD1,TGTGCCAGCAGCCCCGGGACAGGGGCCTACGAGCAGTACTTC,CASSPGTGAYEQYF
TRBV24-1,TRBJ1-2,NA,NA,TGTGCCACCAGTGAGGCAACAGGCAACTATGGCTACACCTTC,CATSEATGNYGYTF
TRBV7-6,TRBJ1-1,once,NA,TGTGCCAGCAGCTTAGATAGTGAAGCTTTCTTT,CASSLDSEAFF
TRBV5-4,TRBJ1-2,NA,TRBD1,TGTGCCAGCAGCGCGACAGGGGCCGGATTAGGCTACACCTTC,CASSATGAGLGYTF
TRBV14,TRBJ1-4,once,NA,TGTGCCAGCAGCCAGTTAGGGGTATCTAATGAAAAACTGTTTTTT,CASSQLGVSNEKLFF
TRBV11-2,TRBJ2-1,NA,TRBD2,TGTGCCAGCAGCTTAGCGGGGCGAAGCGGGGTACACAATGAGCAGTTCTTC,CASSLAGRSGVHNEQFF
TRBV13,TRBJ2-7,few,NA,TGTGCCAGCAGTAGAAATGTCGGGGAATGGTCCTACGAGCAGTACTTC,CASSRNVGEWSYEQYF
TRBV11-2,TRBJ2-7,NA,NA,TGTGCCAGCAGCTTAGTCCTCGGACAGTTCTACGAGCAGTACTTC,CASSLVLGQFYEQYF
TRBV14,TRBJ2-1,NA,TRBD2,TGTGCCAGCAGCCACGCTAGCGGGGGGCGCTACAATGAGCAGTTCTTC,CASSHASGGRYNEQFF
TRBV18,TRBJ2-2,NA,NA,TGTGCCAGCTCACCATGGCCGGGGGAGCTGTTTTTT,CASSPWPGELFF
TRBV15,TRBJ1-2,NA,NA,TGTGCCACCAGCAGAGAACCGGGGCGGGGAGGCTACACCTTC,CATSREPGRGGYTF
TRBV19,TRBJ2-7,NA,TRBD1,TGTGCCAGTAGAGGGGCCGGGACAGGGCACTACGAGCAGTACTTC,CASRGAGTGHYEQYF
TRBV5-6,TRBJ2-3,NA,NA,TGTGCCAGCAGTCAGGGGTCCTATACGCAGTATTTT,CASSQGSYTQYF
TRBV3-1/TRBV3-2,TRBJ2-4,NA,NA,TGTGCCAGCAGCCCTGCCAAAAACATTCAGTACTTC,CASSPAKNIQYF
TRBV5-1,TRBJ1-4,NA,NA,TGCGCCAGCAGTTCCGGGACAACTAATGAAAAACTGTTTTTT,CASSSGTTNEKLFF
TRBV11-2,TRBJ2-1,NA,NA,TGTGCCAGCAGCTTACGCTCGGGACTCACCCCCTATGAGCAGTTCTTC,CASSLRSGLTPYEQFF
TRBV6-2/TRBV6-3,TRBJ1-2,NA,NA,TGTGCCAGCAGTTGGCTCGGGCAGGGGTACTATGGCTACACCTTC,CASSWLGQGYYGYTF
TRBV14,TRBJ2-2,NA,NA,TGTGCCAGCAGCTCTTTGGGAGGAACCGGGGAGCTGTTTTTT,CASSSLGGTGELFF